This T cell receptor (beta chain) comes out of a study of T cells in Graves' hyperthyroidism and ophthalmopathy. Study-level background: It was at initial diagnosis, before any treatment, that peripheral blood was collected.

CDR3 size: 17 residues. Trimming cost V 0 bases and J 7 bases; bases outside gene matches: 12. Germline CDR1 and CDR2: SGHDT and YYEEEE. This clonotype has at least ten counts. There were TCR beta CDR3 regions amplified from RNA transcripts. When the TCR CDR3 underwent first-round RT-PCR, the HTBI primer set was used. TCRdb independently ran MiXCR on the multiplex PCR reads; one entry per CDR3 protein. This table holds fewer than 900,000 distinct CDR3 sequences, under 20% found once. Patients having uncontrolled infection, another autoimmune disease, pregnancy or lactation were not included. Each diagnosis drew on symptoms, thyroxine, TRAb, thyroid ultrasound and orbital computed tomography findings.

The chain has TRBV5-6 and TRBJ1-5; 8 bases agree with TRBD1. The sample comprised blood. The sequence derives from a woman aged 45-65 years with Graves' hyperthyroidism that later progressed to Graves' ophthalmopathy. The CDR3 protein is CASSLGPLGQASQPQHF. CDR3 in DNA: TGTGCCAGCAGCTTGGGGCCCCTGGGACAGGCTAGCCAGCCCCAGCATTTT.